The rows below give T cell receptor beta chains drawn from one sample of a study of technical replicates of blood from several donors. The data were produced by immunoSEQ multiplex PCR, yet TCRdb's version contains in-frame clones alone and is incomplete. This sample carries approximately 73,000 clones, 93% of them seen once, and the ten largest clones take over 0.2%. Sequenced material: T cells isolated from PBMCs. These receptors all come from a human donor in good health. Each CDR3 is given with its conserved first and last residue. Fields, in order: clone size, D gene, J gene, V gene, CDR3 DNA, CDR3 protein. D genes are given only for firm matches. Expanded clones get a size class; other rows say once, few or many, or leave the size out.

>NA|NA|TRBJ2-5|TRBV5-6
TGTGCCAGCAGCGGGGCCCTCTTCGGGGAGACCCAGTACTTC
CASSGALFGETQYF
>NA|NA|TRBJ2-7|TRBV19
TGTGCCAGTAGTAACACAGTGTACGAGCAGTACTTC
CASSNTVYEQYF
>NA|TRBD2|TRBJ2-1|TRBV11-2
TGTGCCACGACTAGCGGGGGGGCGGAGTGGGGTGAGCAGTTCTTC
CATTSGGAEWGEQFF
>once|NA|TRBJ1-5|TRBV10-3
TGTGCCATCAGTGAGTCGATTGTCATAAAACAGGCGCGCAATCAGCCCCAGCATTTT
CAISESIVIKQARNQPQHF
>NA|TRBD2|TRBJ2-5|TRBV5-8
TGTGCCAGCAGCAAAGCCCTTAAGGTAGCGGGAGAAGAGACCCAGTACTTC
CASSKALKVAGEETQYF
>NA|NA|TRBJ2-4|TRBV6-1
TGTGCCAGCAGTGAAGTGCCAGGAAGGGGGTTAGCCAAAAACATTCAGTACTTC
CASSEVPGRGLAKNIQYF
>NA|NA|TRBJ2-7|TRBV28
TGTGCCAGCAGTTCCTCTCCGGGCTACGAGCAGTACTTC
CASSSSPGYEQYF
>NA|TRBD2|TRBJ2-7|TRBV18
TGTGCCAGCTCACCACCGTCTAGCGGGAGGGGAATGGTGTACTTC
CASSPPSSGRGMVYF
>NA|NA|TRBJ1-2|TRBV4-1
TGCGCCAGCAGCCAAGGTATCAGGGACTATGGCTACACCTTC
CASSQGIRDYGYTF
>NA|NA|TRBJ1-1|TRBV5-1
TGCGCCAGCAAACCGGAGACAGCGAACACTGAAGCTTTCTTT
CASKPETANTEAFF
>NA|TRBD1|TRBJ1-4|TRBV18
TGTGCCAGCTCACCTCCGGGACAGGGCGCTAATGAAAAACTGTTTTTT
CASSPPGQGANEKLFF
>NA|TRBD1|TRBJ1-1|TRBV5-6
TGTGCCAGCAGCTTGGTGGGTGCTTCCGACAGGGAAACTGAAGCTTTCTTT
CASSLVGASDRETEAFF
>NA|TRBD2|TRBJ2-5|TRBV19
TGTGCCAGTAGTTCCTCTAGCGGACAAGAGACCCAGTACTTC
CASSSSSGQETQYF
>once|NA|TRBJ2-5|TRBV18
TGTGCCAGCTCACCTTCCCGACAGCAAGAGACCCAGTACTTC
CASSPSRQQETQYF
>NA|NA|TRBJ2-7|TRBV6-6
TGTGCCAGCCGCCCCGGGAGTTCAGGCGAGCAGTACTTC
CASRPGSSGEQYF
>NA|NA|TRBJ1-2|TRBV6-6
TGTGCCAGCCAGCGCGGGGCTGGTGGCTACACCTTC
CASQRGAGGYTF
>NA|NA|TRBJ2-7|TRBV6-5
TGTGCCAGCAGTTCGACAGTGTACGAGCAGTACTTC
CASSSTVYEQYF
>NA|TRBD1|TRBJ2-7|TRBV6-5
TGTGCCAGCAGTTACGTCGGGGACAGGGGGATCTACGAGCAGTACTTC
CASSYVGDRGIYEQYF
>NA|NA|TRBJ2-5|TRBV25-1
TGTGCCAGCAGTAGGACAGACCAAGAGACCCAGTACTTC
CASSRTDQETQYF
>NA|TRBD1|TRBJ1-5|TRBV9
TGTGCCAGCAGCTCGGGACAGGGGGCGTTTCAGCCCCAGCATTTT
CASSSGQGAFQPQHF
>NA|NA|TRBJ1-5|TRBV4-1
TGCGCCAGCAGCCAAGTGGGGACTCATCAGCCCCAGCATTTT
CASSQVGTHQPQHF
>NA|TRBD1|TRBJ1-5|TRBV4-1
TGCGCCAGCAGCCAGGGACAGGGAGCTCATCAGCCCCAGCATTTT
CASSQGQGAHQPQHF
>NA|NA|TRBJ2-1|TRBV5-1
TGCGCCAGCAGCTTTTCGGACTGGAATGAGCAGTTCTTC
CASSFSDWNEQFF
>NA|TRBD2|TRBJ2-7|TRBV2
TGTGCCAGCACCCCCGGGACTAGCGGATACGAGCAGTACTTC
CASTPGTSGYEQYF
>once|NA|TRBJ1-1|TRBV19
TGTGCCAGTAGTCCCCGGAACAGGGCCGAGGGGAACACTGAAGCTTTCTTT
CASSPRNRAEGNTEAFF
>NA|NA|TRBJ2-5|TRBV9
TGTGCCAGCAGCTTAATACCGGGGCAAGAGACCCAGTACTTC
CASSLIPGQETQYF
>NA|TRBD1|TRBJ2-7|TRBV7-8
TGTGCCAGCAGCTTAGGTCCCACGGGACAGGGGGCCTACGAGCAGTACTTC
CASSLGPTGQGAYEQYF
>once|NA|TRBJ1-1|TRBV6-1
TGTGCCAGCAGTGAATATGGGACATCGACTGAAGCTTTCTTT
CASSEYGTSTEAFF
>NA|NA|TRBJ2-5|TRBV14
TGTGCCAGCAGTCCGATTGAGGAGACCCAGTACTTC
CASSPIEETQYF
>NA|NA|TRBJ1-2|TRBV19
TGTGCCAGTAGTATAGGCCATTCCGGCTATGGCTACACCTTC
CASSIGHSGYGYTF
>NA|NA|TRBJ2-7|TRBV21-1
TGTGCCAGCAGCAAAACCGGGACAGCCGTAGCGGGAGTTACCTACGAGCAGTACTTC
CASSKTGTAVAGVTYEQYF
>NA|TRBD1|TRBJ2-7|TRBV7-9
TGTGCCAGCAGCTTCCGGGACAGGGACTACGAGCAGTACTTC
CASSFRDRDYEQYF
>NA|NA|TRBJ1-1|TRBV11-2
TGTGCCAGCAGCTCCTCGGATCAGGGGAACACTGAAGCTTTCTTT
CASSSSDQGNTEAFF
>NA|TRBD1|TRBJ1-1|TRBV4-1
TGCGCCAGCAGCCAAGAATGGAGGGACAGAGAAGCTTTCTTT
CASSQEWRDREAFF
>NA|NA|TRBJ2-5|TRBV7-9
TGTGCCAGCAGCTTAGCAGCCGCCGGTGAAGAGACCCAGTACTTC
CASSLAAAGEETQYF
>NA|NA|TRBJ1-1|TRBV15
TGTGCCACCAGTATTGAGATGAACACTGAAGCTTTCTTT
CATSIEMNTEAFF
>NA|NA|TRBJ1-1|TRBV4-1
TGCGCCAGCAGCCAGAGGACAGAAGAGAACACTGAAGCTTTCTTT
CASSQRTEENTEAFF
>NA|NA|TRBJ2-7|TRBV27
TGTGCCAGCAGTTTACGGTTGGGCGTTCTCTCCTACGAGCAGTACTTC
CASSLRLGVLSYEQYF
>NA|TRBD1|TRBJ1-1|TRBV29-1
TGCAGCGTTGGGGAACAGGGGGCCGGTGAAGCTTTCTTT
CSVGEQGAGEAFF
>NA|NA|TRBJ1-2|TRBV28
TGTGCCAGCAGTTCCTTCCTCAGGGCGGGCTACACCTTC
CASSSFLRAGYTF
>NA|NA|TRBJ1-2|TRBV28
TGTGCCAGCAGCGAGTGGGGAGACTATGGCTACACCTTC
CASSEWGDYGYTF
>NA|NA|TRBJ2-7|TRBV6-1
TGTGCCAGCAGTGAAACAGGGTCCTACGAGCAGTACTTC
CASSETGSYEQYF
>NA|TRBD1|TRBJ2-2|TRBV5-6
TGTGCCAGCAGCTTGCTAGGGACAGGGGAGGGCACCGGGGAGCTGTTTTTT
CASSLLGTGEGTGELFF
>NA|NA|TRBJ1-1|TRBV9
TGTGCCAGCAGCGTACAGGTGAACACTGAAGCTTTCTTT
CASSVQVNTEAFF
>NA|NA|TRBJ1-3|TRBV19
TGTGCCAGTAGTGATACAGGATCCCGTGGAAACACCATATATTTT
CASSDTGSRGNTIYF
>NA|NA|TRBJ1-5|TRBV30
TGTGCCTGGAGTACTGCAGGGGTAAGCAATCAGCCCCAGCATTTT
CAWSTAGVSNQPQHF
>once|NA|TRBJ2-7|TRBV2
TGTGCCAGCAGCCCCGCGGAGAACTTCTACGAGCAGTACTTC
CASSPAENFYEQYF
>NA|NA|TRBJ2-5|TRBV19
TGTGCCAGTAGTATAGGGGGGGTTGGCCTGCGGGAGACCCAGTACTTC
CASSIGGVGLRETQYF
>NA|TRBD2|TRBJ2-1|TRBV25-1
TGTGCCAGCTTAGCTAGCGGGGACTACAATGAGCAGTTCTTC
CASLASGDYNEQFF
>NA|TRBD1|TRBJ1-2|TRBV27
TGTGCCACCGCCAATGCTCTGGGGCCCGGGACAGGGGGCCATTATGGGTATGGCTACACCTTC
CATANALGPGTGGHYGYGYTF
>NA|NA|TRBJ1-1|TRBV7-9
TGTGCCAGCGGGTTTCGGAGCATGAACACTGAAGCTTTCTTT
CASGFRSMNTEAFF
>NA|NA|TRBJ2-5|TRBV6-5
TGTGCCAGCAGTTACTCGACTGGTGAGACCCAGTACTTC
CASSYSTGETQYF
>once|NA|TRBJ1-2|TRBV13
TGTGCCAGCAGCTTAGGCACAGGGACCTATGGCTACACCTTC
CASSLGTGTYGYTF
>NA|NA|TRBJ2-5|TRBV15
TGTGCCACCAGCATCTTAATCTCAGGGGGGCGAGAGACCCAGTACTTC
CATSILISGGRETQYF
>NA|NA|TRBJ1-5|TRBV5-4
TGTGCCAGCAGCCTGGGACTCGATCAGCCCCAGCATTTT
CASSLGLDQPQHF
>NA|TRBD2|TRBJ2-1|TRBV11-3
TGTGCCAGCAGCTCGAGCGGGGGGTCCTACAATGAGCAGTTCTTC
CASSSSGGSYNEQFF
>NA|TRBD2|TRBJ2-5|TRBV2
TGTGCCAGCAGTCCCGGACTAGCGGGGGCCCGAGGAAGAGAGACCCAGTACTTC
CASSPGLAGARGRETQYF
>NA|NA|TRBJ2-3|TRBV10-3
TGTGCCATCAGGAGTACTGATACGCAGTATTTT
CAIRSTDTQYF
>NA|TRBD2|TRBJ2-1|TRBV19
TGTGCCAGTAGTATAGCTAAGATAAGCGGGAGGGAATTTAGGCACAATGAGCAGTTCTTC
CASSIAKISGREFRHNEQFF